A selection of T cell receptor beta chains follows, all from one sample in a study of CD8 T cells in ankylosing spondylitis. TCRdb re-analysed the 5' RACE reads in MiXCR, keeping a single row per CDR3 protein. In the table there are 300,000 to 400,000 distinct CDR3 sequences, roughly 20% of which are singletons. Sequencing was performed on blood, either unsorted or a sorted T cell fraction (not recorded which). The receptors shown here come from a male donor with ankylosing spondylitis or in good health (not recorded which). The CDR3 runs from the conserved cysteine through the conserved F or W. Fields, in order: clone size, V gene, D gene, J gene, CDR3 protein, CDR3 DNA. A D gene is named only where the DNA matches it firmly. The size of a clone is reported for some rows only, either as once, few or many, or as a class for expanded clones.

clone size: .; V gene: TRBV10-3; D gene: TRBD1; J gene: TRBJ2-7; CDR3 protein: CAISQGAHEQYF; CDR3 DNA: TGTGCCATCAGCCAGGGGGCCCACGAGCAGTACTTC
clone size: few; V gene: TRBV11-1; D gene: .; J gene: TRBJ2-3; CDR3 protein: CASFSGVDPLVVTDTQYF; CDR3 DNA: TGTGCCAGCTTCAGTGGTGTAGACCCACTTGTAGTCACAGATACGCAGTATTTT
clone size: .; V gene: TRBV29-1; D gene: .; J gene: TRBJ2-7; CDR3 protein: CSVESATYEQYF; CDR3 DNA: TGCAGCGTTGAGTCGGCCACCTACGAGCAGTACTTC
clone size: .; V gene: TRBV27; D gene: .; J gene: TRBJ2-5; CDR3 protein: CASSTLGAPETQYF; CDR3 DNA: TGTGCCAGCAGTACTCTAGGCGCGCCAGAGACCCAGTACTTC
clone size: few; V gene: TRBV4-1; D gene: TRBD2; J gene: TRBJ2-2; CDR3 protein: CASSSLAANTGELFF; CDR3 DNA: TGCGCCAGCAGCTCCCTAGCGGCGAACACCGGGGAGCTGTTTTTT
clone size: .; V gene: TRBV12-3/TRBV12-4; D gene: TRBD2; J gene: TRBJ2-2; CDR3 protein: CASSPWTSRSTGELFF; CDR3 DNA: TGTGCCAGCAGTCCATGGACTAGCCGGAGCACCGGGGAGCTGTTTTTT
clone size: few; V gene: TRBV5-1; D gene: .; J gene: TRBJ2-1; CDR3 protein: CASSFSPPRTPSYNEQFF; CDR3 DNA: TGCGCCAGCAGCTTTTCCCCACCCCGGACTCCCTCCTACAATGAGCAGTTCTTC
clone size: .; V gene: TRBV5-1; D gene: .; J gene: TRBJ1-2; CDR3 protein: CASSPGTAYGYTF; CDR3 DNA: TGCGCCAGCAGCCCGGGGACGGCATATGGCTACACCTTC
clone size: .; V gene: TRBV5-5; D gene: .; J gene: TRBJ2-2; CDR3 protein: CASSFVLLLGQNTGELFF; CDR3 DNA: TGTGCCAGCAGCTTTGTACTTCTTCTGGGGCAGAACACCGGGGAGCTGTTTTTT
clone size: few; V gene: TRBV7-8; D gene: TRBD2; J gene: TRBJ2-7; CDR3 protein: CASSLAPETSGGIYYEQYF; CDR3 DNA: TGTGCCAGCAGCTTAGCGCCGGAGACTAGCGGGGGGATCTACTACGAGCAGTACTTC
clone size: .; V gene: TRBV6-5; D gene: .; J gene: TRBJ2-5; CDR3 protein: CASSSQTETQETQYF; CDR3 DNA: TGTGCCAGCAGTTCTCAAACTGAGACCCAAGAGACCCAGTACTTC
clone size: .; V gene: TRBV6-5; D gene: .; J gene: TRBJ2-3; CDR3 protein: CASSYYSGGPTDTQYF; CDR3 DNA: TGTGCCAGCAGTTACTATTCGGGCGGACCCACAGATACGCAGTATTTT